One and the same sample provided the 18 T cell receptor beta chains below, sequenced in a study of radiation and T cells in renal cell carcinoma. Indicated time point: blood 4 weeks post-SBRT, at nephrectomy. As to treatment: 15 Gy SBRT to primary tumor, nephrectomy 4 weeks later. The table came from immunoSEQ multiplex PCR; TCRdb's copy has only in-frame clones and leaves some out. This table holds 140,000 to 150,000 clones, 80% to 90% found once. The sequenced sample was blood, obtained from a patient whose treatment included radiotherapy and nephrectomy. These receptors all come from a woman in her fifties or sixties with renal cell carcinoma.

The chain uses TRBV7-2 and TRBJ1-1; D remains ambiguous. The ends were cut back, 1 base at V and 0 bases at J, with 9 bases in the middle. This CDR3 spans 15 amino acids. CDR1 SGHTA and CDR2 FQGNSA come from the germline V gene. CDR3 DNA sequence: TGTGCCAGCAGCTTAGAGTCGTACATGAACACTGAAGCTTTCTTT. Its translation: CASSLESYMNTEAFF.

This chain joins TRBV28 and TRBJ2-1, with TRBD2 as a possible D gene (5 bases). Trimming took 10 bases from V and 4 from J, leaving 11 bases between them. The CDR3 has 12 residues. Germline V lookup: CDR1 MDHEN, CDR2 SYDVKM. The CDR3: CATIRDYNEQFF. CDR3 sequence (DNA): TGTGCCACCATCCGGGATTACAATGAGCAGTTCTTC.

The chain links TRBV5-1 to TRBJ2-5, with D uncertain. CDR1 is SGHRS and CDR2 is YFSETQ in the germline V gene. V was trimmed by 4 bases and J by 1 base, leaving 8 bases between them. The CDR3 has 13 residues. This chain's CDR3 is CASSPGFQETQYF. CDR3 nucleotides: TGCGCCAGCAGCCCCGGGTTCCAAGAGACCCAGTACTTC.

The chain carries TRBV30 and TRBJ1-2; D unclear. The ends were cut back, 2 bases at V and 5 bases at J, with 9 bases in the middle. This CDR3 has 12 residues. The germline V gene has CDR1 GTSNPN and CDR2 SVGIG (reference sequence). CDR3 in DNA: TGTGCCTGGAGTAGGGAAGGATATGGCTACACCTTC. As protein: CAWSREGYGYTF.

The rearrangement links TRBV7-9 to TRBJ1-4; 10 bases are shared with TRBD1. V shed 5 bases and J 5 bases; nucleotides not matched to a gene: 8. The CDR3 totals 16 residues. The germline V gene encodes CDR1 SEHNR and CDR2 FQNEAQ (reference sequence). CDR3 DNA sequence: TGTGCCAGCAGCAGATCCGGGACAGGGGCGAATGAAAAACTGTTTTTT. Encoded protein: CASSRSGTGANEKLFF.

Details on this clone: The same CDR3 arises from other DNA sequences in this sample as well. This chain's CDR3 is CASSRGRSNQPQHF. The CDR3 DNA is TGTGCCAGTAGTAGGGGAAGGAGCAATCAGCCCCAGCATTTT. The J gene is TRBJ1-5, the V gene TRBV19; D is unclear. V was pared by 4 bases and J by 1 base, with 8 bases between. The CDR3 loop spans 14 amino acids. Germline assignment: CDR1 LNHDA and CDR2 SQIVND (reference sequence). The whole variable domain, filled in from reference TRBV19 and TRBJ1-5, reads DGGITQSPKYLFRKEGQNVTLSCEQNLNHDAMYWYRQDPGQGLRLIYYSQIVNDFQKGDIAEGYSVSREKKESFPLTVTSAQKNPTAFYLCASSRGRSNQPQHFGDGTRLSIL.

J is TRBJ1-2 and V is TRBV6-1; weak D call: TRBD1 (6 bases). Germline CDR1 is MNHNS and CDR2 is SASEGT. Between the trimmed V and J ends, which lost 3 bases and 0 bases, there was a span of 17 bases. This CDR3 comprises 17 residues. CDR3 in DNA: TGTGCCAGCAGTGATCCCCTCAGGGGCCACACTAACTATGGCTACACCTTC. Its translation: CASSDPLRGHTNYGYTF.

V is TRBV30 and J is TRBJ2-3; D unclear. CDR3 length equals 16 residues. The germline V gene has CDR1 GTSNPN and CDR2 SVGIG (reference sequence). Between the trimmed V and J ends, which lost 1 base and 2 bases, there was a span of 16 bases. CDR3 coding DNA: TGTGCCTGGAGTGGCGCTTTCGACCTCTCCACAGATACGCAGTATTTT. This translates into CAWSGAFDLSTDTQYF.

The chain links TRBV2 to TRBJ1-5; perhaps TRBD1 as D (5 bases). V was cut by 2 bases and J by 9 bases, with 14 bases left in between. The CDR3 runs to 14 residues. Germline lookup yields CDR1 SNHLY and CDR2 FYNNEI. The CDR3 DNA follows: TGTGCCAGCAGTGAAAGGCAGGGCCCTTGGCCCCAGCATTTT. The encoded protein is CASSERQGPWPQHF.

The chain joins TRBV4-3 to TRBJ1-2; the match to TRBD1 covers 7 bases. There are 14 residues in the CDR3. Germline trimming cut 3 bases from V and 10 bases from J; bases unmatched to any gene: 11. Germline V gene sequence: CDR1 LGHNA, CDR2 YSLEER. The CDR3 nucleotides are TGCGCCAGCAGCCATCAGGGTGAGGACAGGCCCTACACCTTC. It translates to CASSHQGEDRPYTF.

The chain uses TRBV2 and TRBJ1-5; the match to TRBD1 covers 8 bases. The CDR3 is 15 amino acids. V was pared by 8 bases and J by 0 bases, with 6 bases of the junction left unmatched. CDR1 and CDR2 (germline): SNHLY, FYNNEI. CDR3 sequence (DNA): TGTGCCAGCGGACAGGGAATGAATAGCAATCAGCCCCAGCATTTT. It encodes CASGQGMNSNQPQHF.

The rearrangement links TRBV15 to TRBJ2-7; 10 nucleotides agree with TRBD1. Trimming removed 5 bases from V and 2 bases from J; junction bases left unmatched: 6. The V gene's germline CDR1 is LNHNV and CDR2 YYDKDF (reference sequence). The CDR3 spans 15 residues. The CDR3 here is CATSYRDRGPYEQYF. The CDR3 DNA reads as TGTGCCACCAGCTACCGGGACAGGGGCCCCTACGAGCAGTACTTC.

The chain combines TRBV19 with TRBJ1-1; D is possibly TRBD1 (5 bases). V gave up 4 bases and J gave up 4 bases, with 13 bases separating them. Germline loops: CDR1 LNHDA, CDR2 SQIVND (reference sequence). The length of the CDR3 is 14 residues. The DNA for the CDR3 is TGTGCCAGTAGTAGGGGACTCAGGAGCACTGAAGCTTTCTTT. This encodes CASSRGLRSTEAFF.

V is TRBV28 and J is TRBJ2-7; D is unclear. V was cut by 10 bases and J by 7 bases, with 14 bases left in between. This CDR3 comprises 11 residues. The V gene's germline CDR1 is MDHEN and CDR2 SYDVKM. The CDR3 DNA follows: TGTGCCATCGGGCGAGCTCGGGAGCAGTACTTC. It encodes CAIGRAREQYF.

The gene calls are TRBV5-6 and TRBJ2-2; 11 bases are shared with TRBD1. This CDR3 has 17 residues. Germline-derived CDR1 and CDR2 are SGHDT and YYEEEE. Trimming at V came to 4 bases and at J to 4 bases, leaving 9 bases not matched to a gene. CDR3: CASSTETGTGGTGELFF. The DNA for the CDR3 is TGTGCCAGCAGCACTGAAACCGGGACAGGGGGCACCGGGGAGCTGTTTTTT.

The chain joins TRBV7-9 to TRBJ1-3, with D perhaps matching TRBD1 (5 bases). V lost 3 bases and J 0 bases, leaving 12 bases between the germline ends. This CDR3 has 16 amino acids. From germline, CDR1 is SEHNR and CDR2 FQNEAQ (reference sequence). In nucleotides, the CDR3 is TGTGCCAGCAGCTTTAGGGGACTCAGCTCTGGAAACACCATATATTTT. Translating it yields CASSFRGLSSGNTIYF. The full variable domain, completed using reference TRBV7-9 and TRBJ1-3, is DTGVSQNPRHKITKRGQNVTFRCDPISEHNRLYWYRQTLGQGPEFLTYFQNEAQLEKSRLLSDRFSAERPKGSFSTLEIQRTEQGDSAMYLCASSFRGLSSGNTIYFGEGSWLTVV.

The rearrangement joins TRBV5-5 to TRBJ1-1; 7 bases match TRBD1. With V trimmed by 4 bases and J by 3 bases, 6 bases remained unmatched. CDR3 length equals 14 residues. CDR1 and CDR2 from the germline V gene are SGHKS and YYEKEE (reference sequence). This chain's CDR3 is CASSVAGGDTEAFF. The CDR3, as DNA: TGTGCCAGCAGCGTTGCAGGGGGTGACACTGAAGCTTTCTTT. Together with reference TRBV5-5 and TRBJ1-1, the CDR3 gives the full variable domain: DAGVTQSPTHLIKTRGQQVTLRCSPISGHKSVSWYQQVLGQGPQFIFQYYEKEERGRGNFPDRFSARQFPNYSSELNVNALLLGDSALYLCASSVAGGDTEAFFGQGTRLTVV.

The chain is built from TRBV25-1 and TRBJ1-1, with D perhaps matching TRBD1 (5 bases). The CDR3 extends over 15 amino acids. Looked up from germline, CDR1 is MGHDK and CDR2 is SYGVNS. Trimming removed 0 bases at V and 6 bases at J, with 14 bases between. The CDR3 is CASSEYFQGVAEAFF. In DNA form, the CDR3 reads TGTGCCAGCAGTGAATATTTCCAGGGAGTGGCTGAAGCTTTCTTT.